This T cell receptor (beta chain) appears in the sequencing data of a study of blood T cell repertoires in COVID-19. Germline trimming cut 4 bases from V and 1 base from J; bases unmatched to any gene: 3. Germline loops: CDR1 SGHRS, CDR2 YFSETQ. CDR3 size: 14 residues. The assay was immunoSEQ multiplex PCR, and TCRdb's table has in-frame clones only and misses some. The table lists some 270,000 clones, 80% to 85% of them singletons. Note on this clone: This specimen includes other DNA sequences encoding the same CDR3.

What was sequenced was peripheral blood. The TCR was taken from a woman in her thirties or forties who had recovered from COVID-19. This chain uses TRBV5-1 with TRBJ2-5, with 8 nucleotides matching TRBD1. The CDR3, as DNA: TGCGCCAGCAGCCCCGGACAGGGCCAAGAGACCCAGTACTTC. This sequence encodes CASSPGQGQETQYF.